This T cell receptor (beta chain) was obtained from a study of T cells in Graves' hyperthyroidism and ophthalmopathy. Background on the study: Peripheral blood was collected at initial diagnosis, before any treatment.

Regions amplified from RNA transcripts were the TCR beta CDR3 regions. The HTBI primer set was used in a first-round RT-PCR of the TCR CDR3. TCRdb recomputed calls from the multiplex PCR reads with MiXCR, one row per CDR3 protein. The table lists around 520,000 distinct CDR3 sequences, around 13% of them singletons. For the diagnoses, clinical symptoms, serum thyroxine and TRAb, thyroid ultrasound and orbital computed tomography were used. In the case of this clonotype: The CDR3 end shows no conserved phenylalanine or tryptophan, and so a read error is likely.

Germline values: CDR1 SGHTA, CDR2 FQGNSA. Trimming stripped 5 bases from V and 6 bases from J, with 13 bases between. CDR3 size: 14 residues. The sequencing input was blood. This TCR came from a woman aged 40 to 50 with Graves' hyperthyroidism. V and J are TRBV7-2 and TRBJ2-2; tentative D call: TRBD2 (6 bases). The CDR3 bases are TGTGCCAGCAGCCCGGACTACGCCTCCGGGGAGCTGTTTATT. Its protein is CASSPDYASGELFI.